The clone carrying this T cell receptor beta chain appeared once. This record belongs to a study of blood T cell repertoires in COVID-19. Study overall: Both acute and convalescent COVID-19 samples were obtained from the United States, Italy and Spain. T cells, B-cell-depleted T cells, or PBMCs supplied cDNA or gDNA.

In the source study's methods: How many nucleated cells were present was estimated from reference gene primer amplification. This table comes from immunoSEQ multiplex PCR, and its TCRdb copy is limited to in-frame clones, with some not included. For V, J and clone size, that table is used; D and trimming come from the DNA. Seen here are about 160,000 clones, 90% observed once, and the top ten hold about 0.54%. V was trimmed by 6 bases and J by 6 bases, leaving 9 bases between them. Germline CDR1 is MNHEY and CDR2 is SVGAGI. This CDR3 comprises 12 residues. This chain joins TRBV6-5 and TRBJ1-5, with D possibly being TRBD1 (6 bases). Sequencing was performed on peripheral blood. The origin of this receptor is a man between 45 and 60 years old with acute or convalescent COVID-19. The DNA for the CDR3 is TGTGCCAGCAGACTAGGGGGTCAGCCCCAGCATTTT. It yields the protein CASRLGGQPQHF.